The 27 T cell receptor beta chains given below trace back to one sample, sequenced in a study of blood T cell repertoires in COVID-19. Sequenced by immunoSEQ multiplex PCR; TCRdb stores in-frame clones only, minus some. Of roughly 110,000 clones in the sample, about 93% were seen once. Sequencing used peripheral blood. These TCRs come from a young woman with acute or convalescent COVID-19.

V is TRBV28 and J is TRBJ1-1; TRBD1 matches 8 bases. Germline V gene lookup returns CDR1 MDHEN and CDR2 SYDVKM. This CDR3 is built from 13 residues. V gave up 4 bases and J gave up 11 bases; unmatched junction bases: 9. CDR3 bases: TGTGCCAGCAGTTCCGGGACAGGATTATATGCTTTCTTT. As protein: CASSSGTGLYAFF.

V is TRBV19 and J is TRBJ1-5; D may be TRBD1 (6 bases). There are 14 residues in the CDR3. Between the trimmed V and J ends, which lost 8 bases and 0 bases, there was a span of 11 bases. Germline CDR1 and CDR2: LNHDA and SQIVND (reference sequence). In DNA form, the CDR3 reads TGTGCCAGTGACAAGGGACATAGCAATCAGCCCCAGCATTTT. Its protein product is CASDKGHSNQPQHF.

This chain's CDR3 is CATSDPSTGDYGYTF. The CDR3 bases are TGTGCCACCAGTGACCCATCCACAGGAGACTATGGCTACACCTTC. The V call is TRBV24-1, the J call TRBJ1-2; a possible D gene is TRBD1 (5 bases). Germline loops: CDR1 KGHDR, CDR2 SFDVKD. This CDR3 region has 15 residues. V shed 4 bases and J shed 3 bases, with 14 bases lying between them.

The chain is built from TRBV28 and TRBJ1-2; D is possibly TRBD1 (5 bases). This CDR3 contains 13 residues. Germline V gene lookup returns CDR1 MDHEN and CDR2 SYDVKM. This chain's CDR3 is CASQAGGTYGYTF. CDR3 DNA sequence: TGTGCGTCCCAGGCAGGAGGGACCTATGGCTACACCTTC.

The chain carries TRBV9 and TRBJ2-2, with TRBD2 matching over 12 bases. V was pared by 4 bases and J by 6 bases, with 7 bases of the junction left unmatched. The CDR3 covers 16 residues. Germline CDR1 is SGDLS and CDR2 is YYNGEE. The chain's CDR3 is CASSPTTSGSAGELFF. CDR3 nucleotides: TGTGCCAGCAGCCCCACGACTAGCGGGAGCGCCGGGGAGCTGTTTTTT.

A single count supports this clone. V gene TRBV28 combines with J gene TRBJ1-6; 9 nucleotides agree with TRBD1. The CDR3 has 16 residues. Germline CDR1 is MDHEN and CDR2 is SYDVKM. The trim removed 5 bases at V and 10 bases at J, leaving 12 bases unmatched. The chain's CDR3 is CASSLEQGAVRSPLHF. The CDR3 DNA is TGTGCCAGCAGTCTTGAACAGGGGGCTGTTAGATCACCCCTCCACTTT.

The CDR3 DNA sequence: TGTGCCAGCAGTTTATTATTCGAAACAAGGGGGATGAACACTGAAGCTTTCTTT. Amino acid sequence: CASSLLFETRGMNTEAFF. The chain recombines TRBV27 with TRBJ1-1, with D possibly being TRBD1 (6 bases). This CDR3 spans 18 amino acids. Germline V gene data show CDR1 as MNHEY and CDR2 as SMNVEV (reference sequence). Trimming removed 1 base from V and 0 bases from J, with 18 bases in between.

This chain links TRBV13 with TRBJ2-5; D is unresolved. The V gene lost 0 bases and the J gene lost 1 base, with 18 bases spanning the gap. This CDR3 region has 18 residues. Germline CDR1 and CDR2: PRHDT and FYEKMQ (reference sequence). The CDR3 region has the DNA TGTGCCAGCAGCTTAGGTAGATCGTCCCCAGCGCCCCAAGAGACCCAGTACTTC. Protein sequence: CASSLGRSSPAPQETQYF. Based on the CDR3 plus reference TRBV13 and TRBJ2-5, the full variable domain is AAGVIQSPRHLIKEKRETATLKCYPIPRHDTVYWYQQGPGQDPQFLISFYEKMQSDKGSIPDRFSAQQFSDYHSELNMSSLELGDSALYFCASSLGRSSPAPQETQYFGPGTRLLVL.

This chain joins TRBV7-9 and TRBJ1-2; the D gene is possibly TRBD1 (5 bases). CDR3 length equals 17 residues. Germline V CDR1 and CDR2: SEHNR, FQNEAQ (reference sequence). V shed 5 bases and J shed 5 bases, with 24 bases lying between them. CDR3 coding DNA: TGTGCCAGCAGCCCGGTGAAGGGGTTCGGAAGAAATTATGGCTACACCTTC. Its protein is CASSPVKGFGRNYGYTF.

The chain uses TRBV4-3 and TRBJ2-3, with 8 positions matching TRBD2. The germline V gene encodes CDR1 LGHNA and CDR2 YSLEER. Trimming removed 7 bases from V and 1 base from J; junction bases left unmatched: 10. The length of the CDR3 is 16 residues. The CDR3 reads CASTSGVTSGTDTQYF. DNA for the CDR3: TGCGCCAGCACCTCGGGGGTGACTAGCGGCACAGATACGCAGTATTTT.

The genes are TRBV30 and TRBJ1-5; maybe TRBD1 (5 bases). The CDR3 is made up of 14 amino acids. Trimming took 0 bases from V and 1 from J, leaving 7 bases between them. The V gene's germline CDR1 is GTSNPN and CDR2 SVGIG (reference sequence). The CDR3 DNA is TGTGCCTGGAGTGTAGGGGTCAGCAATCAGCCCCAGCATTTT. It specifies CAWSVGVSNQPQHF.

This clone was detected a few times. The chain combines TRBV5-4 with TRBJ1-2; D may be TRBD1 (5 bases). The germline V gene encodes CDR1 SGHNT and CDR2 YYREEE (reference sequence). CDR3 length: 14 residues. The V gene lost 0 bases and the J gene lost 8 bases, with 14 bases spanning the gap. CDR3 nucleotide sequence: TGTGCCAGCAGCTTGGTGGGGCGGGGAGGCGGCTACACCTTC. It encodes CASSLVGRGGGYTF. Complete variable domain (other parts from reference TRBV5-4 and TRBJ1-2): ETGVTQSPTHLIKTRGQQVTLRCSSQSGHNTVSWYQQALGQGPQFIFQYYREEENGRGNFPPRFSGLQFPNYSSELNVNALELDDSALYLCASSLVGRGGGYTFGSGTRLTVV.

The chain uses TRBV9 and TRBJ2-5, with 8 bases lining up with TRBD2. V dropped 0 bases and J dropped 4; count of bases not matched to a gene: 5. The CDR3 extends over 15 amino acids. CDR1 is SGDLS, CDR2 YYNGEE, per germline. CDR3 sequence reads: CASSVGRGGRETQYF. CDR3 bases: TGTGCCAGCAGCGTAGGGCGCGGGGGGAGAGAGACCCAGTACTTC.

V and J are TRBV27 and TRBJ2-7, with TRBD2 matching 13 bases. J gave up 7 bases and V 6 bases, and 12 bases lay outside the gene matches. The CDR3 has 16 residues. Germline lookup yields CDR1 MNHEY and CDR2 SMNVEV (reference sequence). CDR3 DNA sequence: TGTGCCAGCAGGCGGACTAGCGGGAGCAGAGTCGAAGAGCAGTACTTC. It codes for CASRRTSGSRVEEQYF.

The genes are TRBV11-3 and TRBJ1-1, with a tentative D call TRBD1 (6 bases). CDR3 size: 13 residues. The V and J ends lost 5 bases and 6 bases respectively, with 13 bases between them. The germline V gene has CDR1 SGHNT and CDR2 YENEEA. DNA of the CDR3: TGTGCCAGCAGCGTAAGCCAGGGGCCTGAAGCTTTCTTT. Translation: CASSVSQGPEAFF.

This clone was detected once. The V gene is TRBV3-1 (or the pseudogene TRBV3-2), the J gene TRBJ1-1; 8 bases match TRBD1. The length of the CDR3 is 13 residues. Germline-derived CDR1 and CDR2 are LGHDT and YNNKEL (reference sequence). V dropped 4 bases and J dropped 5; count of bases not matched to a gene: 3. CDR3: CASSRDRGTEAFF. In nucleotides, the CDR3 is TGTGCCAGCAGCCGAGACAGGGGTACTGAAGCTTTCTTT.

The genes are TRBV5-1 and TRBJ1-4; D unresolved. The V end lost 5 bases, the J end lost 1 base, and 15 bases lay between the germline ends. The CDR3 totals 16 residues. Germline loops: CDR1 SGHRS, CDR2 YFSETQ. The CDR3 protein is CASSHTAEGTNEKLFF. The CDR3 DNA follows: TGCGCCAGCAGTCATACGGCTGAGGGAACTAATGAAAAACTGTTTTTT.

This clone was seen a single time. The chain uses TRBV19 and TRBJ1-2; no definite D call. CDR3 length: 14 residues. From germline, CDR1 is LNHDA and CDR2 SQIVND (reference sequence). V lost 3 bases to trimming and J lost 4 bases, with 12 bases between them. CDR3 region: CASSMQVVGYGYTF. In DNA form, the CDR3 reads TGTGCCAGTAGTATGCAGGTAGTGGGCTATGGCTACACCTTC.

The J gene is TRBJ2-3, the V gene TRBV19; 11 nucleotides match TRBD2. With V trimmed by 3 bases and J by 1 base, 9 bases remained unmatched. The CDR3 contains 18 residues. The germline V gene has CDR1 LNHDA and CDR2 SQIVND (reference sequence). The CDR3 nucleotides read TGTGCCAGTAGTATTACTAGCGGGAGAGGTGCAGGCACAGATACGCAGTATTTT. Protein sequence: CASSITSGRGAGTDTQYF. Combining the CDR3 with reference TRBV19 and TRBJ2-3 gives the whole variable domain DGGITQSPKYLFRKEGQNVTLSCEQNLNHDAMYWYRQDPGQGLRLIYYSQIVNDFQKGDIAEGYSVSREKKESFPLTVTSAQKNPTAFYLCASSITSGRGAGTDTQYFGPGTRLTVL.

CDR3 bases: TGTGCCAGCAGCAAGCTAGGGGGGGTTAACACTGAAGCTTTCTTT. Its protein product is CASSKLGGVNTEAFF. The chain employs TRBV28 and TRBJ1-1; D possibly corresponds to TRBD1 (6 bases). V lost 6 bases, J lost 2 bases, and 16 bases lay in between. The germline gives CDR1 MDHEN, CDR2 SYDVKM. The CDR3 totals 15 residues.

The CDR3 is CASKRVIDSGNTIYF. For the CDR3, the DNA is TGTGCCAGCAAGAGGGTAATTGACTCTGGAAACACCATATATTTT. The rearrangement links TRBV6-5 to TRBJ1-3; unclear D gene. V lost 7 bases to trimming and J lost 0 bases, with 13 bases between them. Germline assignment: CDR1 MNHEY and CDR2 SVGAGI. This CDR3 spans 15 amino acids.

The chain joins TRBV6-1 to TRBJ2-1; TRBD2 agrees at 13 bases. The V gene end was trimmed by 1 base and the J gene end by 6 bases; junction bases not matched to a gene: 0. The V gene's germline CDR1 is MNHNS and CDR2 SASEGT. This CDR3 is built from 15 residues. CDR3 sequence reads: CASSEGTSGSNEQFF. The CDR3 DNA reads TGTGCCAGCAGTGAAGGGACTAGCGGGAGCAATGAGCAGTTCTTC.

Here the CDR3 reads CASSLWGRTGYTEAFF. CDR3 sequence (DNA): TGTGCCAGCAGTTTATGGGGTCGGACAGGGTACACTGAAGCTTTCTTT. The gene calls are TRBV27 and TRBJ1-1; 8 bases are shared with TRBD1. With 1 base clipped from V and 3 bases from J, the junction kept 7 bases outside the gene matches. Per the germline V gene, CDR1 is MNHEY and CDR2 is SMNVEV (reference sequence). The CDR3 covers 16 residues.

The V call is TRBV6-5, the J call TRBJ2-7; D might be TRBD1 (5 bases). The V gene's germline CDR1 is MNHEY and CDR2 SVGAGI. The V end lost 2 bases, the J end lost 2 bases, and 16 bases lay between the germline ends. The CDR3 extends over 16 amino acids. The CDR3 loop reads CASSYNRQRLPYEQYF. The CDR3 DNA follows: TGTGCCAGCAGTTACAACCGACAGAGACTGCCCTACGAGCAGTACTTC.

This chain connects TRBV10-3 to TRBJ2-3; 7 bases fit TRBD1. The CDR3 extends over 14 amino acids. Unmatched junction bases numbered 8, after V lost 9 bases and J lost 2 bases. The germline V gene encodes CDR1 ENHRY and CDR2 SYGVKD. This CDR3 is CAISWDRNTDTQYF. The CDR3 DNA reads TGTGCCATTAGTTGGGACAGAAACACAGATACGCAGTATTTT.

The chain combines TRBV5-4 with TRBJ1-1, with 8 bases that match TRBD1. This CDR3 contains 16 residues. V shed 4 bases and J 0 bases; nucleotides not matched to a gene: 8. CDR1 and CDR2 from the germline V gene are SGHNT and YYREEE (reference sequence). The CDR3 DNA reads TGTGCCAGCAGCCCGGACAGGGCGTCCATGAACACTGAAGCTTTCTTT. This translates into CASSPDRASMNTEAFF.

The chain uses TRBV9 and TRBJ2-2; D possibly corresponds to TRBD2 (6 bases). This CDR3 has 16 amino acids. V lost 0 bases to trimming and J lost 4 bases, with 13 bases between them. Germline V gene sequence: CDR1 SGDLS, CDR2 YYNGEE. The CDR3 loop is CASSVATRGGTGELFF. CDR3 DNA: TGTGCCAGCAGCGTAGCTACGCGGGGCGGCACCGGGGAGCTGTTTTTT.